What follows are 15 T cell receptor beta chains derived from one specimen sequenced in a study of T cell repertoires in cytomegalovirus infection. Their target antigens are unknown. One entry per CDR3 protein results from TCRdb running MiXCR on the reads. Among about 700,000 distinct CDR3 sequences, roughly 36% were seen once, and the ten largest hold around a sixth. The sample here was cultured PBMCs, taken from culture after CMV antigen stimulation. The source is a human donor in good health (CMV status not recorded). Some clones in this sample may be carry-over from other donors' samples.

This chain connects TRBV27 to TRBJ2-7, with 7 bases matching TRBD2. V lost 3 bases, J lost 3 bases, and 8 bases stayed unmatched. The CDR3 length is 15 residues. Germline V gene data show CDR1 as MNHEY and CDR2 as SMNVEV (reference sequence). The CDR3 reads CASSLSGIVSYEQYF. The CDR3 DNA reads TGTGCCAGCAGTTTGAGCGGGATCGTAAGCTACGAGCAGTACTTC.

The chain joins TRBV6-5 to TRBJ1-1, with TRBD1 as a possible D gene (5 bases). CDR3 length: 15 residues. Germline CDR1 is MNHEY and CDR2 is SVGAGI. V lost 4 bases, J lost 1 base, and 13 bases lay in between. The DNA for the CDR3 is TGTGCCAGCAGTTTGGGGCCGGCGCAGAACACTGAAGCTTTCTTT. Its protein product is CASSLGPAQNTEAFF.

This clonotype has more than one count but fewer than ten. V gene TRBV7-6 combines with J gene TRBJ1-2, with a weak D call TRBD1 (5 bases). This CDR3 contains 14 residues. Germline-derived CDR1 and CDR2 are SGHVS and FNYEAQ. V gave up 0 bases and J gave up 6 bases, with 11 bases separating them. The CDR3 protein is CASSLAWGGDGYTF. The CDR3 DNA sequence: TGTGCCAGCAGCTTAGCCTGGGGAGGGGATGGCTACACCTTC. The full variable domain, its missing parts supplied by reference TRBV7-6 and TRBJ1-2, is GAGVSQSPRYKVTKRGQDVALRCDPISGHVSLYWYRQALGQGPEFLTYFNYEAQQDKSGLPNDRFSAERPEGSISTLTIQRTEQRDSAMYRCASSLAWGGDGYTFGSGTRLTVV.

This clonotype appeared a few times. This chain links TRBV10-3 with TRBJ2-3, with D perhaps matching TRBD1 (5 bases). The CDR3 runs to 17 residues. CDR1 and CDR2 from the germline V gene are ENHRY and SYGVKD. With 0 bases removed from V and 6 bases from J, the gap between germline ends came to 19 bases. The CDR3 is CAISESFSGSFMDTQYF. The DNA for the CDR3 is TGTGCCATCAGTGAGTCGTTTTCAGGGTCGTTCATGGATACGCAGTATTTT.

CDR3 protein: CASSRGDITYEQYF. CDR3 nucleotide sequence: TGTGCCAGTAGTAGGGGGGATATTACCTACGAGCAGTACTTC. This sequence joins TRBV19 and TRBJ2-7; D is perhaps TRBD2 (6 bases). Germline CDR1 and CDR2: LNHDA and SQIVND (reference sequence). The length of the CDR3 is 14 residues. V was clipped by 4 bases and J by 2 bases, with 12 bases between them.

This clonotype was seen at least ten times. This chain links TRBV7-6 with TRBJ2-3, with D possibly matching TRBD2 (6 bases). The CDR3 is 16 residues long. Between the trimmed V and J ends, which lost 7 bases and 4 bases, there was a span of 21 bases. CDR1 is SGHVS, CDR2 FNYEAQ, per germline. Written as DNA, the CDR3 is TGTGCCAGCACTACACTCCGGGGGAGTGGACCAGATACGCAGTATTTT. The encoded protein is CASTTLRGSGPDTQYF.

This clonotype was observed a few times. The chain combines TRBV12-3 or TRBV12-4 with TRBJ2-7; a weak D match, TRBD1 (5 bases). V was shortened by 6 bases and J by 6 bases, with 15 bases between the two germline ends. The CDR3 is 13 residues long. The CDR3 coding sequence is TGTGCCAGCAGCGCGGACAACCCGGCCGAGCAGTACTTC. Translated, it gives CASSADNPAEQYF.

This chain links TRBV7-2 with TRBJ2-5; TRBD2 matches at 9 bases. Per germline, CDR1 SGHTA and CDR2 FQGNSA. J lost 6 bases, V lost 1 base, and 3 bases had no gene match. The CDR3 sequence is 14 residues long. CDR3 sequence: CASSLGLAGKTQYF. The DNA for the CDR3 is TGTGCCAGCAGCTTAGGGCTAGCGGGAAAGACCCAGTACTTC.

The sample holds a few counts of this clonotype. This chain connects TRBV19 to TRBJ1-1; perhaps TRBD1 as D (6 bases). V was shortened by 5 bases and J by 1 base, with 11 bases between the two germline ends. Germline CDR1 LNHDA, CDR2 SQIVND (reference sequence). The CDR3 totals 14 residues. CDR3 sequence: CASSAGVTNTEAFF. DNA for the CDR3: TGTGCCAGTAGTGCAGGGGTGACGAACACTGAAGCTTTCTTT.

CDR3 in amino acids: CASSYSTVFGDQETQYF. Here the CDR3 DNA reads TGTGCCAGCAGTTACTCGACGGTTTTCGGGGACCAAGAGACCCAGTACTTC. The chain links TRBV6-2 or TRBV6-3 to TRBJ2-5; D is possibly TRBD2 (5 bases). V lost 0 bases, J lost 0 bases, and 14 bases lay in between. The CDR3 is 17 amino acids. Germline V gives CDR1 MNHEY, CDR2 SVGEGT.

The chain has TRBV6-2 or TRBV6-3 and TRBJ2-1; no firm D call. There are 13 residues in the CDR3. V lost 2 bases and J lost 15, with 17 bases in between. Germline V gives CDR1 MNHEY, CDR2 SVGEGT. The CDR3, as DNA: TGTGCCAGCAGTTACCCCCTTGGCCCACATGGGTTCTTC. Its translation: CASSYPLGPHGFF.

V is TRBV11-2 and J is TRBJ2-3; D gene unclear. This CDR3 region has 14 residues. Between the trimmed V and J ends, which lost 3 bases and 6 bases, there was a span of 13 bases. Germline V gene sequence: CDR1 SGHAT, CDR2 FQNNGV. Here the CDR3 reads CASSFALKVDTQYF. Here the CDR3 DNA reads TGTGCCAGCAGCTTCGCATTGAAAGTGGATACGCAGTATTTT.

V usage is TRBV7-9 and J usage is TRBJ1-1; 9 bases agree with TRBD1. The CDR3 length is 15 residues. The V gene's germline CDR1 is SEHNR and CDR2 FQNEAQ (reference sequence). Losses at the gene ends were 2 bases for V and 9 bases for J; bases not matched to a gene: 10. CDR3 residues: CASSLFRTGVLKAFF. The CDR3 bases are TGTGCCAGCAGCTTATTTCGGACAGGGGTTTTGAAAGCTTTCTTT.

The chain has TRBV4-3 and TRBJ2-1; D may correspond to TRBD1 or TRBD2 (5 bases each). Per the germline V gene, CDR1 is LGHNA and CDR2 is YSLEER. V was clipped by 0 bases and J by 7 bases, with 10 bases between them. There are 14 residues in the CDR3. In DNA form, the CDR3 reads TGCGCCAGCAGCCAAGATCCTGAGGGGAATGAGCAGTTCTTC. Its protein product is CASSQDPEGNEQFF.

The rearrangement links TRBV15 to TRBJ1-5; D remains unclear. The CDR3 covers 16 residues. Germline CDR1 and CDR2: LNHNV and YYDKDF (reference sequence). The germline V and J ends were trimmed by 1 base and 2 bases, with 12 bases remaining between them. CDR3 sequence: CATSRGGPFGNQPQHF. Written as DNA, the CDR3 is TGTGCCACCAGCAGAGGTGGCCCCTTCGGCAATCAGCCCCAGCATTTT.